This T cell receptor (beta chain) was profiled in a study of T cells expressing NK-cell markers. Germline lookup yields CDR1 SEHNR and CDR2 FQNEAQ (reference sequence). The CDR3 is 16 amino acids. TCRdb reanalyzed the 5' RACE reads and collapses them to one entry per CDR3 protein, without DNA. The sample data list about 460,000 distinct CDR3 sequences. Sequencing input: blood T cells: a sorted CD56 or NKG2C T cell subset, CD4+ or CD8+ T cells, or bulk PBMC T cells (not recorded which). The chain uses TRBV7-9 and TRBJ2-7; the TRBD1 assignment by TCRdb is unverifiable without DNA. The clonotype originates from a woman aged 50 to 65 in good health. The CDR3 is CASSSGGGTQSYEQYF.